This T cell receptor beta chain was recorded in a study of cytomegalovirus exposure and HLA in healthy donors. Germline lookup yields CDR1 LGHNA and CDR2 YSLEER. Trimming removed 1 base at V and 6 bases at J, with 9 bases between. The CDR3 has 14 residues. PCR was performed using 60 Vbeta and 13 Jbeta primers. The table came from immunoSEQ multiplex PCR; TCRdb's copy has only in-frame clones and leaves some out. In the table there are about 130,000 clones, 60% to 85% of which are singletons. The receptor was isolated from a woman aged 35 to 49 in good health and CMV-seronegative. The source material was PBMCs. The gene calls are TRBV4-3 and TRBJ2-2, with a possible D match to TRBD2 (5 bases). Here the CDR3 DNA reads TGCGCCAGCAGCCAAGGACTACCAGCCGGGGAGCTGTTTTTT. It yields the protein CASSQGLPAGELFF.